These 30 T cell receptor beta chains were sequenced from one sample in a study of cytomegalovirus exposure and HLA in healthy donors. The PCR ran on 60 Vbeta and 13 Jbeta primers. Generated by immunoSEQ multiplex PCR, the TCRdb table keeps only in-frame clones and is missing some. The sample shows 50,000 or so clones, roughly 72% of them seen only once. The specimen sequenced was PBMCs. The receptors stem from a woman in her 50s in good health and CMV-seronegative.

This clone came up a few times. The conserved final phenylalanine or tryptophan is absent from the CDR3, which likely points to a read error. It is unclear where the CDR3 begins or ends on the DNA, so no DNA is shown, and the CDR3 is as TCRdb lists it. This chain uses TRBV29-1 with TRBJ1-2; no check of the table's D call, TRBD1, against the DNA was made. The CDR3 spans 13 amino acids, including both terminal residues. Germline V CDR1 and CDR2: SQVTM, ANQGSEA. This CDR3 reads CSVSQGANYGYTV.

J is TRBJ1-1 and V is TRBV5-4; 8 bases are shared with TRBD1. CDR1 is SGHNT and CDR2 is YYREEE in the germline V gene (reference sequence). V trimming: 2 bases; J trimming: 2 bases; junction bases outside the gene matches: 11. This CDR3 contains 17 residues. The DNA for the CDR3 is TGTGCCAGCAGCTTTGGCCTGCTCCAGGGGGCCAACACTGAAGCTTTCTTT. Translation: CASSFGLLQGANTEAFF.

The CDR3 is CASSLQGALEQFF. For the CDR3, the DNA is TGCGCCAGCAGCCTGCAAGGGGCGCTGGAGCAGTTCTTC. The V gene is TRBV5-1, the J gene TRBJ2-1; D might be TRBD1 (5 bases). Looked up from germline, CDR1 is SGHRS and CDR2 is YFSETQ. V was cut by 4 bases and J by 10 bases, with 15 bases left in between. The CDR3 is made up of 13 amino acids.

The chain employs TRBV28 and TRBJ1-5; 8 nucleotides line up with TRBD1. The V gene's germline CDR1 is MDHEN and CDR2 SYDVKM. Germline trimming cut 5 bases from V and 5 bases from J; bases unmatched to any gene: 11. This CDR3 region has 16 residues. CDR3 nucleotide sequence: TGTGCCAGCAGTACTCCCCTCGCCAGGGGGCATCAGCCCCAGCATTTT. It yields the protein CASSTPLARGHQPQHF.

V is TRBV7-9 and J is TRBJ2-1; 7 nucleotides match TRBD2. Germline values: CDR1 SEHNR, CDR2 FQNEAQ (reference sequence). V trimming: 4 bases; J trimming: 6 bases; junction bases outside the gene matches: 9. This CDR3 is 15 amino acids long. The CDR3 is CASSWGGSAGNEQFF. CDR3 sequence (DNA): TGTGCCAGCAGCTGGGGCGGGAGTGCGGGCAATGAGCAGTTCTTC.

This clone was recorded a few times. This chain uses TRBV6-6 with TRBJ2-7, with 7 bases identical to TRBD1. CDR3 size: 13 residues. Trimming cost V 5 bases and J 7 bases; bases outside gene matches: 8. Per the germline V gene, CDR1 is MNHNY and CDR2 is SVGAGI (reference sequence). The CDR3 region is CASSPGGVAEQYF. For the CDR3, the DNA is TGTGCCAGCAGTCCAGGGGGAGTGGCGGAGCAGTACTTC.

The table lists this clone with a few counts. V usage is TRBV2 and J usage is TRBJ1-2; TRBD1 is a possible D gene (6 bases). V lost 3 bases and J 8 bases, leaving 19 bases between the germline ends. Germline-derived CDR1 and CDR2 are SNHLY and FYNNEI. The CDR3 contains 15 residues. The CDR3 loop is CASSEGQTNAEGYTF. The CDR3, as DNA: TGTGCCAGCAGTGAGGGACAAACTAATGCGGAGGGCTACACCTTC.

This chain joins TRBV4-2 and TRBJ2-7, with TRBD2 matching over 13 bases. V trimming: 0 bases; J trimming: 4 bases; junction bases outside the gene matches: 9. Germline V gene lookup returns CDR1 LGHNA and CDR2 YNFKEQ. The CDR3 spans 18 residues. The CDR3 coding sequence is TGTGCCAGCAGCCAAGATCCGGGGACTAGCGGGATGCGTTACGAGCAGTACTTC. It is translated as CASSQDPGTSGMRYEQYF.

The rearrangement uses TRBV5-1 and TRBJ2-1; 10 bases match TRBD1. The CDR3 has 13 amino acids. In germline, CDR1 is SGHRS, CDR2 YFSETQ. Losses at the gene ends were 7 bases for V and 5 bases for J; bases not matched to a gene: 3. CDR3 sequence reads: CASSTGGNNEQFF. DNA of the CDR3: TGCGCCAGCTCGACAGGGGGCAACAATGAGCAGTTCTTC.

There are a few counts of this clone. This chain links TRBV25-1 with TRBJ2-1, with D maybe TRBD2 (7 bases). The CDR3 loop spans 15 amino acids. CDR1 and CDR2 (germline): MGHDK, SYGVNS. V lost 3 bases and J lost 6, with 15 bases in between. The CDR3 loop is CASSDGRGGINEQFF. In DNA, the CDR3 is TGTGCCAGCAGTGACGGTAGGGGGGGTATCAATGAGCAGTTCTTC.

The chain carries TRBV19 and TRBJ1-5, with D possibly TRBD1 on 5 matching bases. Germline V lookup: CDR1 LNHDA, CDR2 SQIVND (reference sequence). V shed 5 bases and J shed 5 bases, with 13 bases lying between them. The CDR3 length is 14 residues. In DNA, the CDR3 is TGTGCCAGTAGTTTACGGGGCGGGGATCAGCCCCAGCATTTT. Encoded protein: CASSLRGGDQPQHF.

The chain is built from TRBV5-6 and TRBJ2-3, with TRBD2 matching 9 bases. V dropped 0 bases and J dropped 4; count of bases not matched to a gene: 6. CDR1 is SGHDT and CDR2 is YYEEEE in the germline V gene. The CDR3 runs 16 residues. In DNA, the CDR3 is TGTGCCAGCAGCTTGGTGGCGGGGGGGCGGGCAGATACGCAGTATTTT. This translates into CASSLVAGGRADTQYF.

In its sample, this clone was seen a few times. V usage is TRBV28 and J usage is TRBJ1-2; D call uncertain. The germline V and J ends were trimmed by 7 bases and 6 bases, with 12 bases remaining between them. The CDR3 spans 12 residues. Germline-derived CDR1 and CDR2 are MDHEN and SYDVKM. CDR3 DNA sequence: TGTGCCAGCACCTACAGTAATGATGGCTACACCTTC. This encodes CASTYSNDGYTF.

This clone was found a few times. V is TRBV14 and J is TRBJ1-2; tentative D call: TRBD1 (5 bases). V shed 2 bases and J shed 3 bases, with 10 bases lying between them. This CDR3 has 14 residues. The germline gives CDR1 SGHDN, CDR2 FVKESK. CDR3 amino acids: CASSQSDRYYGYTF. For the CDR3, the DNA is TGTGCCAGCAGCCAATCTGACAGATACTATGGCTACACCTTC. Full variable domain (outside the CDR3, taken from reference TRBV14 and TRBJ1-2): EAGVTQFPSHSVIEKGQTVTLRCDPISGHDNLYWYRRVMGKEIKFLLHFVKESKQDESGMPNNRFLAERTGGTYSTLKVQPAELEDSGVYFCASSQSDRYYGYTFGSGTRLTVV.

The rearrangement links TRBV19 to TRBJ2-5; 9 bases are a match to TRBD1. The CDR3 consists of 15 residues. Per germline, CDR1 LNHDA and CDR2 SQIVND (reference sequence). V was pared by 3 bases and J by 5 bases, with 7 bases of the junction left unmatched. The DNA of the CDR3 is TGTGCCAGTAGTATTACGGGACAGGGAACGGAGACCCAGTACTTC. It codes for CASSITGQGTETQYF. The variable domain in full, with the rest retrieved from reference TRBV19 and TRBJ2-5, is DGGITQSPKYLFRKEGQNVTLSCEQNLNHDAMYWYRQDPGQGLRLIYYSQIVNDFQKGDIAEGYSVSREKKESFPLTVTSAQKNPTAFYLCASSITGQGTETQYFGPGTRLLVL.

The CDR3 nucleotides read TGTGCCAGCAGCTTGTACAGGGGCAGGTCACCCCTCCACTTT. Its protein is CASSLYRGRSPLHF. The rearrangement joins TRBV5-6 to TRBJ1-6; TRBD1 matches 7 bases. The junction had 5 bases not matched to a gene; V was cut back by 1 base and J by 10 bases. Germline V gene lookup returns CDR1 SGHDT and CDR2 YYEEEE. The CDR3 extends over 14 amino acids.

This clone was seen only once. The V call is TRBV6-1, the J call TRBJ2-7, with TRBD2 identical over 11 bases. From germline, CDR1 is MNHNS and CDR2 SASEGT. This CDR3 is built from 14 residues. With 2 bases clipped from V and 9 bases from J, the junction kept 6 bases outside the gene matches. CDR3 coding DNA: TGTGCCAGCAGTGAAATGGGACTAGCGGTGAGGCAGTACTTC. Translating gives CASSEMGLAVRQYF.

This clone was counted a few times. V and J are TRBV2 and TRBJ1-4; no reliable D call. CDR3 size: 13 residues. Germline CDR1 and CDR2: SNHLY and FYNNEI. The CDR3 region is CGSNGATNEKLFF. CDR3 DNA sequence: TGTGGGAGTAACGGTGCAACTAATGAAAAACTGTTTTTT.

As concerns this clone: The junction does not match germline at one end; this may be a read error. The sample holds other DNA sequences that translate to the same CDR3. The chain couples TRBV30 to TRBJ2-7, with 10 bases aligning to TRBD1. The CDR3 loop spans 14 amino acids. Germline assignment: CDR1 GTSNPN and CDR2 SVGIG (reference sequence). The CDR3: CARSRTGGEGEQYF. CDR3 coding DNA: TGTGCCCGGAGCCGGACAGGGGGAGAGGGCGAGCAGTACTTC.

The chain carries TRBV14 and TRBJ2-1, with D maybe TRBD2 (5 bases). This CDR3 is 11 amino acids long. The V and J ends lost 3 bases and 8 bases respectively, with 5 bases between them. Germline CDR1 is SGHDN and CDR2 is FVKESK. The CDR3 protein is CASSQRDEQFF. CDR3 coding DNA: TGTGCCAGCAGCCAGAGGGATGAGCAGTTCTTC.

The chain combines TRBV5-1 with TRBJ1-2, with 11 bases aligning to TRBD1. V shed 7 bases and J 6 bases; nucleotides not matched to a gene: 8. The germline V gene has CDR1 SGHRS and CDR2 YFSETQ. This CDR3 region has 14 residues. The CDR3 DNA sequence: TGCGCCAGCGGCCCACGGACAGGGGGCCATGGCTACACCTTC. The encoded protein is CASGPRTGGHGYTF.

This chain links TRBV7-2 with TRBJ2-4; D not resolved. CDR1 is SGHTA and CDR2 is FQGNSA in the germline V gene. V lost 5 bases and J lost 0, with 11 bases in between. This CDR3 is 15 amino acids long. CDR3 amino acids: CASSEMLLAKNIQYF. The DNA of the CDR3 is TGTGCCAGCAGCGAGATGCTACTAGCCAAAAACATTCAGTACTTC.

This clone has just a few counts. The genes are TRBV15 and TRBJ2-1; D gene ambiguous. Trimming removed 0 bases from V and 5 bases from J, with 8 bases in between. Germline values: CDR1 LNHNV, CDR2 YYDKDF (reference sequence). This CDR3 region has 14 residues. CDR3 in DNA: TGTGCCACCAGCAGAGATTCCCCTCACAATGAGCAGTTCTTC. Translating it yields CATSRDSPHNEQFF.

This clone came up a few times. V usage is TRBV19 and J usage is TRBJ2-7; D may be TRBD2 (7 bases). The germline V gene has CDR1 LNHDA and CDR2 SQIVND (reference sequence). Trimming stripped 5 bases from V and 5 bases from J, with 16 bases between. This CDR3 contains 14 residues. CDR3 in DNA: TGTGCCAGTAGTGGGGGGGCAGGATTCCACGAGCAGTACTTC. Translated: CASSGGAGFHEQYF. The variable domain in full, with the rest retrieved from reference TRBV19 and TRBJ2-7, is DGGITQSPKYLFRKEGQNVTLSCEQNLNHDAMYWYRQDPGQGLRLIYYSQIVNDFQKGDIAEGYSVSREKKESFPLTVTSAQKNPTAFYLCASSGGAGFHEQYFGPGTRLTVT.

The chain employs TRBV6-4 and TRBJ1-6, with 7 bases fitting TRBD1. The germline CDR1 and CDR2 sequences are MRHNA and SNTAGT. The CDR3 runs to 14 residues. Trimming at V came to 2 bases and at J to 7 bases, leaving 2 bases not matched to a gene. The CDR3 DNA follows: TGTGCCAGCAGTGACCAGGGGGGAAATTCACCCCTCCACTTT. Translating it yields CASSDQGGNSPLHF.

This clone was seen a handful of times. The J gene is TRBJ1-4, the V gene TRBV6-6; D may be TRBD1 (5 bases). CDR3 size: 14 residues. V lost 4 bases, J lost 4 bases, and 10 bases lay in between. Germline values: CDR1 MNHNY, CDR2 SVGAGI (reference sequence). The CDR3: CASSSAQGNEKLFF. The DNA of the CDR3 is TGTGCCAGCAGTTCGGCCCAGGGTAATGAAAAACTGTTTTTT.

The chain uses TRBV25-1 and TRBJ1-2; 7 nucleotides align to TRBD1. With 5 bases clipped from V and 8 bases from J, the junction kept 5 bases outside the gene matches. The CDR3 is 12 amino acids. Germline loops: CDR1 MGHDK, CDR2 SYGVNS. The CDR3 is CASSKQGLGYTF. The CDR3 DNA is TGTGCCAGCAGTAAACAGGGGTTGGGCTACACCTTC.

This clone appeared a few times. The chain employs TRBV2 and TRBJ1-4, with 8 bases aligning to TRBD1. V trimming: 6 bases; J trimming: 8 bases; junction bases outside the gene matches: 8. The CDR3 extends over 14 amino acids. Germline values: CDR1 SNHLY, CDR2 FYNNEI. The chain's CDR3 is CASSLWTGNEKLFF. CDR3 nucleotides: TGTGCCAGCAGCCTATGGACAGGGAACGAAAAACTGTTTTTT.

The chain combines TRBV27 with TRBJ2-5, with 14 positions matching TRBD2. The CDR3 has 15 amino acids. Per the germline V gene, CDR1 is MNHEY and CDR2 is SMNVEV (reference sequence). The junction had 1 base not matched to a gene; V was cut back by 3 bases and J by 4 bases. The DNA for the CDR3 is TGTGCCAGCAGTTTGGGACTAGCGGGGGTAGAGACCCAGTACTTC. This codes for CASSLGLAGVETQYF.

This clone was detected a few times. The rearrangement uses TRBV5-1 and TRBJ2-1, with TRBD2 matching 10 bases. The trim removed 6 bases at V and 8 bases at J, leaving 11 bases unmatched. CDR1 and CDR2 from the germline V gene are SGHRS and YFSETQ. The CDR3 has 15 residues. CDR3 amino acids: CASNQQASGGHEQFF. In DNA form, the CDR3 reads TGCGCCAGCAACCAACAGGCTAGCGGGGGACATGAGCAGTTCTTC. The variable domain in full, completed from reference TRBV5-1 and TRBJ2-1, reads KAGVTQTPRYLIKTRGQQVTLSCSPISGHRSVSWYQQTPGQGLQFLFEYFSETQRNKGNFPGRFSGRQFSNSRSEMNVSTLELGDSALYLCASNQQASGGHEQFFGPGTRLTVL.